Reported below is one TCR beta chain. Its antigen remains unknown. These data originate in a study of OX40 agonist ivuxolimab in advanced cancers. General observations from the study: Compared with CD4+, CD8+ T cells on average had more expanded clones. The authors did not determine the antigen specificity of the expanded peripheral T cells.

Libraries were prepared by immunoSEQ multiplex PCR; TCRdb keeps only in-frame clonotypes and omits some of them. The sample lists 50,000 to 80,000 clones, 91% occurring once. V lost 2 bases to trimming and J lost 2 bases, with 10 bases between them. The CDR3 has 14 amino acids. The germline V gene has CDR1 SGHRS and CDR2 YFSETQ. The receptor was isolated from an adult with an advanced solid tumor such as melanoma, head and neck, liver or kidney cancer. Specimen: CD4+ or CD8+ T cells sorted from blood, collected in a trial of the OX40 agonist ivuxolimab. This sequence joins TRBV5-1 and TRBJ1-1, with D hard to call. The CDR3 is CASSFREGNTEAFF. CDR3 DNA: TGCGCCAGCAGCTTTCGTGAGGGTAACACTGAAGCTTTCTTT.